Shown below are 24 T cell receptor beta chains from a single sample sequenced in a study of blood T cell repertoires in COVID-19. Profiling relied on immunoSEQ multiplex PCR, and the TCRdb table lists in-frame clones only, not all of them. The sample includes 70,000 or so clones, 60% to 80% of them seen just once. The material sequenced was peripheral blood. The receptors derive from a man aged 55 to 70 with acute or convalescent COVID-19.

The rearrangement links TRBV14 to TRBJ1-4; D remains unclear. The CDR3 length is 13 residues. Between the trimmed V and J ends, which lost 1 base and 8 bases, there was a span of 8 bases. CDR1 is SGHDN and CDR2 is FVKESK in the germline V gene. In DNA, the CDR3 is TGTGCCAGCAGCCAAGGACTGGTCGAAAAACTGTTTTTT. Protein sequence: CASSQGLVEKLFF.

The gene calls are TRBV15 and TRBJ2-2; no clear D. Trimming took 5 bases from V and 1 from J, leaving 8 bases between them. The germline V gene has CDR1 LNHNV and CDR2 YYDKDF (reference sequence). CDR3 length: 14 amino acids. Written as DNA, the CDR3 is TGTGCCACCAGCGGGCAGAAGAACACCGGGGAGCTGTTTTTT. Protein: CATSGQKNTGELFF.

The V call is TRBV21-1, the J call TRBJ2-3; the listed D gene, TRBD2, was not tested against the DNA. TRBV21-1 is a listed pseudogene. CDR3 length: 20 residues. CDR3 nucleotide sequence: TGTGCCAGCAGCAAAGGGACTAGCGGAAAGCCAGGATTTAGCACAGATACGCAGTATTTT. Encoded protein: CASSKGTSGKPGFSTDTQYF.

This clone was recorded a few times. This sequence joins TRBV11-2 and TRBJ1-5; 10 bases are shared with TRBD1. CDR3 length equals 15 residues. Germline V gives CDR1 SGHAT, CDR2 FQNNGV. V trimming: 3 bases; J trimming: 7 bases; junction bases outside the gene matches: 6. This chain's CDR3 is CASSFGTGVGQPQHF. CDR3 DNA sequence: TGTGCCAGCAGCTTTGGGACAGGGGTTGGGCAGCCCCAGCATTTT.

CDR3 nucleotides: TGTGCCAGCAGCTTGGCCGTGGTAGCGGGTAGCACAGATACGCAGTATTTT. The encoded protein is CASSLAVVAGSTDTQYF. The chain recombines TRBV5-8 with TRBJ2-3; TRBD2 matches 7 bases. The germline V gene encodes CDR1 SGHTS and CDR2 YDEGEE. The ends lost 0 bases at V and 0 bases at J; junction bases unmatched: 7. The CDR3 contains 17 residues.

The rearrangement uses TRBV12-5 and TRBJ1-2; 7 nucleotides match TRBD1. V shed 2 bases and J 6 bases; nucleotides not matched to a gene: 15. Looked up from germline, CDR1 is LGHNT and CDR2 is FRNRAP. The CDR3 has 17 amino acids. The DNA for the CDR3 is TGTGCTAGTGGTTTGTCCCCATTGCGACAGGGCGTTCATGGCTACACCTTC. Residues: CASGLSPLRQGVHGYTF.

The chain has TRBV6-2 or TRBV6-3 and TRBJ2-2; the match to TRBD2 covers 11 bases. CDR1 is MNHEY and CDR2 is SVGEGT in the germline V gene. The V segment lost 7 bases and the J segment 0 bases; nucleotides outside the gene matches: 4. The CDR3 consists of 16 residues. CDR3 residues: CASNPSGGPNTGELFF. The CDR3 DNA sequence: TGTGCCAGCAACCCTAGCGGGGGGCCGAACACCGGGGAGCTGTTTTTT.

CDR3 amino acids: CASSLGGGAQETQYF. CDR3 DNA sequence: TGCGCCAGCAGCTTGGGCGGGGGCGCTCAAGAGACCCAGTACTTC. The rearrangement uses TRBV5-1 and TRBJ2-5; D possibly corresponds to TRBD2 (7 bases). Germline V gives CDR1 SGHRS, CDR2 YFSETQ. Trimming left V 0 bases short and J 2 bases short, with 11 bases between. CDR3 length: 15 residues.

The rearrangement links TRBV6-2 or TRBV6-3 to TRBJ2-7; TRBD1 is a possible D gene (5 bases). V lost 5 bases and J 0 bases, leaving 8 bases between the germline ends. CDR1 is MNHEY, CDR2 SVGEGT, per germline. The CDR3 spans 13 residues. The CDR3 is CASSIDSSYEQYF. CDR3 nucleotide sequence: TGTGCCAGCAGTATTGACAGCTCCTACGAGCAGTACTTC.

The genes are TRBV18 and TRBJ2-7; 10 positions agree with TRBD1. CDR1 is KGHSH and CDR2 is LQKENI in the germline V gene. The CDR3 spans 14 residues. Trimming took 0 bases from V and 9 from J; bases not matched to a gene: 5. The CDR3 DNA is TGTGCCAGCTCACCACCGGGACAGGGGCCGGGGCAGTACTTC. Its translation: CASSPPGQGPGQYF.

This clone showed up just a few times. The chain employs TRBV18 and TRBJ2-1, with 8 bases that match TRBD1. This CDR3 spans 15 amino acids. Germline V gives CDR1 KGHSH, CDR2 LQKENI. J lost 7 bases, V lost 4 bases, and 9 bases had no gene match. The CDR3 sequence: CASSLDRASINEQFF. As DNA, the CDR3 is TGTGCCAGCTCACTGGACAGGGCTTCAATAAATGAGCAGTTCTTC. Looking up the rest from reference TRBV18 and TRBJ2-1 gives the full variable domain: NAGVMQNPRHLVRRRGQEARLRCSPMKGHSHVYWYRQLPEEGLKFMVYLQKENIIDESGMPKERFSAEFPKEGPSILRIQQVVRGDSAAYFCASSLDRASINEQFFGPGTRLTVL.

The chain couples TRBV11-1 to TRBJ2-3; 7 positions match TRBD2. The CDR3 has 15 amino acids. With V trimmed by 0 bases and J by 0 bases, 0 bases remained unmatched. Per the germline V gene, CDR1 is SGHAT and CDR2 is FQDESV (reference sequence). The CDR3: CASSLASGSTDTQYF. The CDR3 coding sequence is TGTGCCAGCAGCTTAGCTAGCGGGAGCACAGATACGCAGTATTTT.

The V call is TRBV2, the J call TRBJ2-7, with D possibly TRBD2 on 7 matching bases. The CDR3 sequence is 14 residues long. Deletions cut 4 bases from V and 7 bases from J, with 17 bases between. CDR1 is SNHLY, CDR2 FYNNEI, per germline. This CDR3 is CASSGATGGGEQYF. The CDR3 coding sequence is TGTGCCAGCAGTGGCGCGACAGGCGGGGGTGAGCAGTACTTC.

This clone was seen a single time. The chain recombines TRBV4-1 with TRBJ2-3; D perhaps matches TRBD2 (6 bases). The CDR3 has 15 residues. The V gene lost 5 bases and the J gene lost 1 base, with 13 bases spanning the gap. CDR1 and CDR2 (germline): MGHRA, YSYEKL. CDR3 DNA: TGCGCCAGCAGCAGCCGGGACTTTGGCACAGATACGCAGTATTTT. It yields the protein CASSSRDFGTDTQYF.

The rearrangement links TRBV18 to TRBJ2-6; TRBD1 matches 8 bases. There are 17 residues in the CDR3. V lost 2 bases, J lost 1 base, and 4 bases stayed unmatched. Germline V gene lookup returns CDR1 KGHSH and CDR2 LQKENI. The CDR3 nucleotides read TGTGCCAGCTCACCAGACCAGGGGGCGTCTGGGGCCAACGTCCTGACTTTC. This sequence encodes CASSPDQGASGANVLTF.

The gene calls are TRBV29-1 and TRBJ1-2; 9 bases are a match to TRBD1. From germline, CDR1 is SQVTM and CDR2 ANQGSEA. This CDR3 comprises 14 residues. V dropped 3 bases and J dropped 4; count of bases not matched to a gene: 6. DNA for the CDR3: TGCAGCGTTGATACAGGGGGCTTCGGCTATGGCTACACCTTC. It encodes CSVDTGGFGYGYTF.

The genes are TRBV11-3 and TRBJ2-1; 9 bases align to TRBD1. The CDR3 spans 14 residues. Trimming took 7 bases from V and 7 from J; bases not matched to a gene: 8. Germline CDR1 is SGHNT and CDR2 is YENEEA. CDR3 sequence reads: CASTATDRGNEQFF. In nucleotides, the CDR3 is TGTGCCAGCACCGCAACGGACAGGGGAAATGAGCAGTTCTTC.

V and J are TRBV4-2 and TRBJ2-3; 9 nucleotides agree with TRBD2. Germline V gives CDR1 LGHNA, CDR2 YNFKEQ. The CDR3 is 15 residues long. With V trimmed by 4 bases and J by 6 bases, 8 bases remained unmatched. CDR3 region: CASSPLAGGLDTQYF. The DNA for the CDR3 is TGTGCCAGCAGCCCTTTGGCGGGGGGGCTGGATACGCAGTATTTT.

This chain connects TRBV7-2 to TRBJ1-1; D is uncertain. Germline loops: CDR1 SGHTA, CDR2 FQGNSA. V was shortened by 3 bases and J by 11 bases, with 13 bases between the two germline ends. There are 12 residues in the CDR3. In DNA, the CDR3 is TGTGCCAGCAGCTTGGCCGCCCGGGAGGCTTTCTTT. Protein: CASSLAAREAFF. The variable domain in full, with the rest retrieved from reference TRBV7-2 and TRBJ1-1, is GAGVSQSPSNKVTEKGKDVELRCDPISGHTALYWYRQSLGQGLEFLIYFQGNSAPDKSGLPSDRFSAERTGGSVSTLTIQRTQQEDSAVYLCASSLAAREAFFGQGTRLTVV.

J is TRBJ2-7 and V is TRBV7-9; TRBD2 is a possible D gene (6 bases). Between the trimmed V and J ends, which lost 1 base and 3 bases, there was a span of 7 bases. The CDR3 contains 13 residues. The germline V gene encodes CDR1 SEHNR and CDR2 FQNEAQ (reference sequence). CDR3 sequence: CASSLEAGYEQYF. CDR3 sequence (DNA): TGTGCCAGCAGCTTAGAAGCGGGCTACGAGCAGTACTTC.

The chain is built from TRBV19 and TRBJ1-2; TRBD1 might be the D (6 bases). The germline V and J ends were trimmed by 10 bases and 0 bases, with 18 bases remaining between them. The germline V gene encodes CDR1 LNHDA and CDR2 SQIVND (reference sequence). The CDR3 is 15 amino acids. The chain's CDR3 is CATSGQPTSNYGYTF. CDR3 in DNA: TGTGCCACCTCAGGACAGCCAACCTCTAACTATGGCTACACCTTC.

This sequence joins TRBV7-2 and TRBJ2-4; TRBD1 aligns across 7 bases. The J segment lost 6 bases and the V segment lost 5 bases, leaving 13 bases of the junction unmatched. Germline CDR1 reads SGHTA; CDR2 reads FQGNSA. CDR3 length equals 16 residues. The CDR3 bases are TGTGCCAGCAGCCCCAACAGGGGTCAGAAGAGAAACATTCAGTACTTC. Protein: CASSPNRGQKRNIQYF.

This chain links TRBV5-1 with TRBJ2-2; 9 bases agree with TRBD1. Germline-derived CDR1 and CDR2 are SGHRS and YFSETQ. Trimming removed 5 bases from V and 5 bases from J; junction bases left unmatched: 13. This CDR3 comprises 17 residues. The CDR3 reads CASRPNSGTGYTGELFF. DNA of the CDR3: TGCGCCAGCAGACCCAATTCCGGGACAGGGTATACCGGGGAGCTGTTTTTT.

This clone was observed once. The rearrangement links TRBV6-4 to TRBJ1-2, with a weak D call TRBD1 (5 bases). The CDR3 spans 13 residues. V lost 0 bases to trimming and J lost 7 bases, with 9 bases between them. Germline CDR1 is MRHNA and CDR2 is SNTAGT. The CDR3, as DNA: TGTGCCAGCAGTGACTCGGGGCGGTCTGGCTACACCTTC. This codes for CASSDSGRSGYTF.